Included here is one TCR beta chain sequence, with context. Its specificity is unknown. The source of the sample is a study of T cell responses to AZD1222 COVID-19 vaccine. Findings and limits, study-wide: Repertoire sampling was restricted to post-peak T cell response timepoints. At baseline, just five to seven AZD1222 recipients tested seropositive. Spike-specific TCR breadth and depth grew following two AZD1222 doses. Females made up more of the donors, who were largely white British, and clonal diversity may have come out too low.

Some clones are missing from TCRdb's copy, which holds only in-frame ones; the method was immunoSEQ multiplex PCR. The data show 150,000 or so clones, 89% seen once. The sample here was peripheral blood, taken on day 0 of AZD1222 vaccination. This receptor was obtained from an adult in good health.

In nucleotides, the CDR3 is TGTGCCAGCAGCCCATTTATTACCGGGGGGACAGGGAGGTCCAATGAGCAGTTCTTC. It is translated as CASSPFITGGTGRSNEQFF. This rearrangement joins TRBV4-2 to TRBJ2-1; 9 bases align to TRBD1. Germline trimming cut 4 bases from V and 6 bases from J; bases unmatched to any gene: 19. The CDR3 sequence is 19 residues long. From germline, CDR1 is LGHNA and CDR2 YNFKEQ.